This T cell receptor beta chain was identified during a study of shared clonotypes between healthy human individuals. On the study more broadly: Each donor had three CD4 naive, three CD4 memory, two CD8 naive and one CD8 memory plate.

This table comes from immunoSEQ multiplex PCR, and its TCRdb copy is limited to in-frame clones, with some not included. The repertoire holds around 2.5 million clones, 93% seen once, with approximately 0.37% in the top ten. General study results and limits: Memory subsets generally showed lower estimated richness than naive subsets. An expected dependence of interdonor clonotype sharing on sequencing depth was noted.

A word on this clone: What it recognizes is unknown.

The germline CDR1 and CDR2 sequences are SGHTA and FQGTGA. The ends lost 5 bases at V and 13 bases at J; junction bases unmatched: 14. CDR3 length equals 14 residues. CD4+ cells yielded CD45RA+ naive and CD45RA-negative memory subsets. Sequenced: naive CD4+ T cells from PBMCs. Regarding subset: CD45RA+ positively selected. The sequence was obtained from a man in his late teens or twenties in good health. Some clones in this sample may be carry-over from other donors' samples. V and J are TRBV7-3 and TRBJ2-1, with 7 bases identical to TRBD1. CDR3 protein: CASSHQGQPSGQFF. The CDR3 DNA reads as TGTGCCAGCAGCCACCAGGGACAGCCTTCGGGCCAGTTCTTC.